The clone carrying this TCR beta chain was observed once. Its antigen is as yet unknown. The entry originates in a study of T cell responses to AZD1222 COVID-19 vaccine. Assay used: immunoSEQ multiplex PCR; TCRdb lists only in-frame clones, some missing. Altogether some 120,000 clones are present, approximately 88% being singletons, with the ten largest covering 18%. Whole-study results and caveats: Seropositivity was recorded at baseline in only 5 or 6 AZD1222 recipients. Repertoires were obtained only post-peak T cell response. The donor cohort was predominantly white British with a female majority, and clonal diversity may have been underestimated.

The length of the CDR3 is 11 residues. Per germline, CDR1 SQVTM and CDR2 ANQGSEA. The ends were cut back, 4 bases at V and 4 bases at J, with 7 bases in the middle. The sequence came from an adult in good health. The genes are TRBV29-1 and TRBJ1-2; D remains unclear. This sample comprised peripheral blood, obtained on day 0 of MenACWY control vaccination. This chain's CDR3 is CSVGQLYGYTF. The CDR3, as DNA: TGCAGCGTTGGACAACTCTATGGCTACACCTTC.